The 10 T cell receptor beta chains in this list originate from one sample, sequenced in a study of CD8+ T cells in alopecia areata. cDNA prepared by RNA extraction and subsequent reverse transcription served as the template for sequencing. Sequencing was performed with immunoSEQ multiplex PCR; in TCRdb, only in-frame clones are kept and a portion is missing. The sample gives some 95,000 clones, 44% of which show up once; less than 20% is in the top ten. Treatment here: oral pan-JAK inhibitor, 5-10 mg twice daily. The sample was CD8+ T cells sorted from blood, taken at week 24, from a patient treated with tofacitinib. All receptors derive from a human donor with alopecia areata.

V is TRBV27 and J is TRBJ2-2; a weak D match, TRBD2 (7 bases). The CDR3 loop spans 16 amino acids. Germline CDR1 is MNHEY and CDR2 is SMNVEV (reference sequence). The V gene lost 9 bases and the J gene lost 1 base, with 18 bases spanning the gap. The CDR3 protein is CASAPRGARNTGELFF. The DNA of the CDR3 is TGTGCCAGTGCCCCCCGGGGGGCGAGGAACACCGGGGAGCTGTTTTTT.

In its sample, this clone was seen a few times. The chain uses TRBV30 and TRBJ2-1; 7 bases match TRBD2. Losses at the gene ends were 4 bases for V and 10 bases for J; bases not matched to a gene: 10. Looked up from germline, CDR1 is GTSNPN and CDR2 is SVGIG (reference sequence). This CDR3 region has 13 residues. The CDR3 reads CAWKNSGTGEQFF. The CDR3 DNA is TGTGCCTGGAAGAACAGCGGGACGGGAGAGCAGTTCTTC.

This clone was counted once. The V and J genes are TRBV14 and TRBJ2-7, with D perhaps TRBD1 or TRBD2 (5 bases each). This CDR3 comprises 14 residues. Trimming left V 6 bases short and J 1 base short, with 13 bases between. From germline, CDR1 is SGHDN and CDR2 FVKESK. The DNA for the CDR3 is TGTGCCAGCAGTATCCAGGGACGGTCCTACGAGCAGTACTTC. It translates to CASSIQGRSYEQYF.

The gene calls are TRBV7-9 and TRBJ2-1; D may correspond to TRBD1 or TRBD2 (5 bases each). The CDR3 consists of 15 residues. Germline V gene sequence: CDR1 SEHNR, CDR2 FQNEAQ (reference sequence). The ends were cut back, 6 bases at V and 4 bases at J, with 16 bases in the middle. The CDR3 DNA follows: TGTGCCAGCAGATCCGGGGCAGGGAGATACAATGAGCAGTTCTTC. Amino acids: CASRSGAGRYNEQFF.

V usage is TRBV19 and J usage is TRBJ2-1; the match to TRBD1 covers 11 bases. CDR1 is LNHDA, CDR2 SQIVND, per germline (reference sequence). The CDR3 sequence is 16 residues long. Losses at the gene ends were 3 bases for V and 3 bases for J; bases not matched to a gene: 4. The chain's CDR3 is CASSIGGTGGYNEQFF. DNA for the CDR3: TGTGCCAGTAGTATTGGGGGGACAGGGGGCTACAATGAGCAGTTCTTC. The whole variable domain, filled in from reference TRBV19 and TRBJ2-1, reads DGGITQSPKYLFRKEGQNVTLSCEQNLNHDAMYWYRQDPGQGLRLIYYSQIVNDFQKGDIAEGYSVSREKKESFPLTVTSAQKNPTAFYLCASSIGGTGGYNEQFFGPGTRLTVL.

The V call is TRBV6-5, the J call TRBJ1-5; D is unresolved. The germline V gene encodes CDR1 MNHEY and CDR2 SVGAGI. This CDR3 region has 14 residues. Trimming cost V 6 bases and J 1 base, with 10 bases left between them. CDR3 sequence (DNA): TGTGCCAGCAGCCACGGAAGGAGCAATCAGCCCCAGCATTTT. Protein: CASSHGRSNQPQHF.

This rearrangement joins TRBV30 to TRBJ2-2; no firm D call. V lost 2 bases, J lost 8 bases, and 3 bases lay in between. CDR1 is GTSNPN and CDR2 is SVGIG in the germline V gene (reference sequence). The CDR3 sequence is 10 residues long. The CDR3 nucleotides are TGTGCCTGGAGTCTGGGGGAGCTGTTTTTT. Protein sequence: CAWSLGELFF.

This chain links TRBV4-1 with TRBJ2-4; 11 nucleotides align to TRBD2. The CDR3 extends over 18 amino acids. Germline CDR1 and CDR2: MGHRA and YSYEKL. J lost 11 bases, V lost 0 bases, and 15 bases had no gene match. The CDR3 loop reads CASSQDAGRTSGSSVQYF. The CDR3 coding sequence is TGCGCCAGCAGCCAAGATGCGGGGCGTACTAGCGGGAGTAGTGTTCAGTACTTC.

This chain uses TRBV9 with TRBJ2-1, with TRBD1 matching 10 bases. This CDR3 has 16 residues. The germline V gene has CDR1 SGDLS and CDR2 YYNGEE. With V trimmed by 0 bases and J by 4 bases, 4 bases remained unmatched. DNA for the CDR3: TGTGCCAGCAGCGTAGATCGACAGGGGGCTTACAATGAGCAGTTCTTC. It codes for CASSVDRQGAYNEQFF. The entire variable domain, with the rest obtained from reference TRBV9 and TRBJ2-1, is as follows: DSGVTQTPKHLITATGQRVTLRCSPRSGDLSVYWYQQSLDQGLQFLIQYYNGEERAKGNILERFSAQQFPDLHSELNLSSLELGDSALYFCASSVDRQGAYNEQFFGPGTRLTVL.

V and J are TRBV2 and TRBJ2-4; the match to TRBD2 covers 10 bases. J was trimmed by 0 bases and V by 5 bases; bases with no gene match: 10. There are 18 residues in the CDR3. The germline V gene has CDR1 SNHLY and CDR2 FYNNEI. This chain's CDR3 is CASSKGLAENLAKNIQYF. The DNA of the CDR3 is TGTGCCAGCAGTAAAGGACTAGCGGAAAATTTAGCCAAAAACATTCAGTACTTC.